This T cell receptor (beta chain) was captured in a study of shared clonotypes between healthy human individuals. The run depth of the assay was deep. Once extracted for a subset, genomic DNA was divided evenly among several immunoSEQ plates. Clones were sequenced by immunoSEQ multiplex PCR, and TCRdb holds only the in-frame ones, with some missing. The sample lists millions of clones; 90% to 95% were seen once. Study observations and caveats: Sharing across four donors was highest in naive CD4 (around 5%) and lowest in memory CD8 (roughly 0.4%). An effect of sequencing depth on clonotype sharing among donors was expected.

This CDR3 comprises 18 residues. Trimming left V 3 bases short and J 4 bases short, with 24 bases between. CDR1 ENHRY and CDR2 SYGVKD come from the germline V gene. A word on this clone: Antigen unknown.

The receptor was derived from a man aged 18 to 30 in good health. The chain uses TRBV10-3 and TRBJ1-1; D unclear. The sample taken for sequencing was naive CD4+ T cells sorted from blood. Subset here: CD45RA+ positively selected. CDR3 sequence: CAISESLLWQTVGTEAFF. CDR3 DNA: TGTGCCATCAGTGAATCGTTGTTGTGGCAGACTGTTGGCACTGAAGCTTTCTTT.